This T cell receptor (beta chain) was documented in a study of T cells in localized non-small cell lung cancer. Profiled with immunoSEQ multiplex PCR; TCRdb holds only in-frame clones, not every one. The table includes about 2,700 clones, around 20% detected once. The clonotype was recovered from a woman aged 35-70 years with stage I lung adenocarcinoma. The source was lung tumor tissue, collected before any cancer treatment.

The CDR3 DNA follows: TGTGCCAGTAGGCCGGGACCGGCCTCGGACGAGCAGTACTTC. Its protein is CASRPGPASDEQYF. V is TRBV19 and J is TRBJ2-7; perhaps D is TRBD1 or TRBD2 (5 bases each). The CDR3 runs to 14 residues. Trimming cost V 6 bases and J 5 bases, with 17 bases left between them. Germline lookup yields CDR1 LNHDA and CDR2 SQIVND (reference sequence). Filled out from reference TRBV19 and TRBJ2-7, the complete variable domain reads DGGITQSPKYLFRKEGQNVTLSCEQNLNHDAMYWYRQDPGQGLRLIYYSQIVNDFQKGDIAEGYSVSREKKESFPLTVTSAQKNPTAFYLCASRPGPASDEQYFGPGTRLTVT.